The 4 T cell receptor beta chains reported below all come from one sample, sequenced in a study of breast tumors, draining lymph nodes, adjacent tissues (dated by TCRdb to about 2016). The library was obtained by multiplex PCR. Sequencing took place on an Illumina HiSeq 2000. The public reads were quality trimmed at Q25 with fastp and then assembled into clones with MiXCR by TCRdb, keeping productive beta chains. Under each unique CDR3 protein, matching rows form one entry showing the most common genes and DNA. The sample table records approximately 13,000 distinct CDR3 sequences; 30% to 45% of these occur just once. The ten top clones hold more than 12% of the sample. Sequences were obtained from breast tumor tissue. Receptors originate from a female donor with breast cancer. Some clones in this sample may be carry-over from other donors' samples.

This CDR3 is CASSPRAGALNEQFF. CDR3 bases: TGTGCCAGCAGTCCCCGAGCGGGAGCTCTGAATGAGCAGTTCTTC. This chain links TRBV12-3 or TRBV12-4 with TRBJ2-1; 8 nucleotides match TRBD2. The CDR3 runs to 15 residues. V trimming: 5 bases; J trimming: 7 bases; junction bases outside the gene matches: 10.

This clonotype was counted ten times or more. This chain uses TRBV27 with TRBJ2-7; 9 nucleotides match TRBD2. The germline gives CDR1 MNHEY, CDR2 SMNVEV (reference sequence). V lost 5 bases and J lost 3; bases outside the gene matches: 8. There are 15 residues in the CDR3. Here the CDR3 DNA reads TGTGCCAGCAGTCCGCTAGCGGGAACCCTCTACGAGCAGTACTTC. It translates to CASSPLAGTLYEQYF.

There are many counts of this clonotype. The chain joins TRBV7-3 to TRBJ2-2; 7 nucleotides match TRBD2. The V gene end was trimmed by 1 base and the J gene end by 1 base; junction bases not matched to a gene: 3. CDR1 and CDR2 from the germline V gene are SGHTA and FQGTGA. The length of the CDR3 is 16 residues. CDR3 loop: CASSLNGGGNTGELFF. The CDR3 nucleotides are TGTGCCAGCAGCTTAAACGGCGGGGGGAACACCGGGGAGCTGTTTTTT.

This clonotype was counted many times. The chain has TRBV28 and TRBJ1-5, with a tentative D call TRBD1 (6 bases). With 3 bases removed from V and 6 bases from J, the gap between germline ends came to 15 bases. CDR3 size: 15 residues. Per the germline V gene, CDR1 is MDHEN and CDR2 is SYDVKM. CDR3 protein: CASSFLSGVSQPQHF. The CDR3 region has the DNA TGTGCCAGCAGTTTTCTTTCAGGGGTTAGTCAGCCCCAGCATTTT.